Listed below are T cell receptor beta chains from one sample, sequenced in a study of blood T cell repertoires in COVID-19. The method was immunoSEQ multiplex PCR; TCRdb's version includes in-frame clones alone and lacks a portion of them. The sample shows fewer than 500,000 clones, 88% of them seen only once. The sample consisted of PBMCs or T cells enriched from blood (not recorded which). These TCRs come from a woman in her twenties or thirties with acute COVID-19. CDR3s include the opening cysteine and the closing phenylalanine or tryptophan. A D gene is named only where the DNA matches it firmly. The size entry is marked missing in some rows and otherwise reads once, few, many or a size class.

CDR3 protein,CDR3 DNA,clone size,D gene,J gene,V gene
CASSPETGDQPQHF,TGTGCCAGCTCACCCGAGACAGGGGATCAGCCCCAGCATTTT,-,TRBD1,TRBJ1-5,TRBV18
CASSTQGGSEAFF,TGTGCCAGCAGTACACAAGGGGGCAGTGAAGCTTTCTTT,-,TRBD1,TRBJ1-1,TRBV6-5
CASSLGVSSRETQYF,TGTGCCAGCAGCTTAGGGGTATCGTCGCGGGAGACCCAGTACTTC,-,-,TRBJ2-5,TRBV7-2
CASSQELTSGSTNEQFF,TGCGCCAGCAGCCAAGAGCTGACTAGCGGGAGTACAAATGAGCAGTTCTTC,-,TRBD2,TRBJ2-1,TRBV4-3
CASSYRQGGLSGVPYEQYF,TGCGCCAGCAGCTATAGACAGGGGGGCCTATCTGGGGTTCCCTACGAGCAGTACTTC,-,TRBD1,TRBJ2-7,TRBV5-1
CASSLILGGLFVGGYTF,TGTGCCAGCAGTTTAATTTTGGGGGGACTATTTGTGGGTGGCTACACCTTC,-,-,TRBJ1-2,TRBV28
CASSFERPTDTQYF,TGCGCCAGCAGCTTCGAGAGGCCCACAGATACGCAGTATTTT,once,-,TRBJ2-3,TRBV5-1
CASTGDRGEETQYF,TGTGCCAGCACGGGAGACAGGGGGGAAGAGACCCAGTACTTC,-,TRBD1,TRBJ2-5,TRBV5-4
CASSQTGVGNTIYF,TGTGCCAGCAGCCAAACAGGGGTTGGAAACACCATATATTTT,-,TRBD1,TRBJ1-3,TRBV7-8
CATSRDLLNTEAFF,TGTGCCACCAGCAGAGATCTTTTGAACACTGAAGCTTTCTTT,-,-,TRBJ1-1,TRBV15
CAWSPFTGLGDRQTAFF,TGTGCCTGGAGCCCATTCACAGGGTTGGGGGATCGGCAAACAGCTTTCTTT,-,-,TRBJ1-1,TRBV30
CSASYRINEKLFF,TGCAGTGCTAGTTACAGGATTAATGAAAAACTGTTTTTT,-,-,TRBJ1-4,TRBV20-1
CASRGLASSDTQYF,TGTGCCAGCAGAGGTCTAGCGAGCTCAGATACGCAGTATTTT,-,-,TRBJ2-3,TRBV2
CASSLDRGRGYTF,TGTGCCAGCAGCTTGGACAGGGGAAGGGGCTACACCTTC,-,TRBD1,TRBJ1-2,TRBV5-4
CASSDEGGPSFYGYTF,TGTGCCAGCAGTGACGAAGGAGGGCCCTCTTTCTATGGCTACACCTTC,-,-,TRBJ1-2,TRBV6-4
CASSLRQGSPYEQYF,TGCGCCAGCAGCCTGCGACAGGGCTCCCCCTACGAGCAGTACTTC,-,TRBD1,TRBJ2-7,TRBV5-1
CAWSVRLTRRGGMAYNEQFF,TGTGCCTGGAGTGTACGACTTACTCGTCGGGGGGGAATGGCCTACAATGAGCAGTTCTTC,-,TRBD2,TRBJ2-1,TRBV30